This T cell receptor beta chain was captured by sequencing in a study of T-cell memory formation after mild COVID-19. General study results and limits: Some clones that responded were present in memory (sampled pre-infection), which suggests cross-reactive memory joined.

About this clonotype itself: The antigen is unknown.

TCRdb redid the calling of the 5' RACE reads with MiXCR, one entry per CDR3 protein. The sample has approximately 340,000 distinct CDR3 sequences, 10% to 15% seen once. The sequenced sample was PBMCs or a T cell subset sorted from them (not recorded which). The receptor's source is a man aged 18-30 years who had mild COVID-19 (a few samples of this study predate the infection). Cell type and time point are not known.

CDR3 amino acids: CASSYVRGQLFGQPQHF. In nucleotides, the CDR3 is TGTGCCAGCAGTTACGTCAGGGGGCAGTTATTCGGTCAGCCCCAGCATTTT. This rearrangement joins TRBV6-2 or TRBV6-3 to TRBJ1-5, with 8 positions matching TRBD1. CDR1 MNHEY and CDR2 SVGEGT come from the germline V gene. The ends lost 2 bases at V and 6 bases at J; junction bases unmatched: 12. The CDR3 consists of 17 residues.